What follows are 10 T cell receptor beta chains derived from one specimen sequenced in a study of vaccination effects on CD4 cells after COVID-19. Subsequent to 10 days of culture, CD4+ T cells were isolated. It was between March and December 2020 that the person had a SARS-CoV-2 infection confirmed by PCR. Two-dose vaccination with either BNT162b2 or mRNA-1273 was given to the participants. The data were produced by immunoSEQ multiplex PCR, yet TCRdb's version contains in-frame clones alone and is incomplete. The table shows roughly 30,000 clones, with roughly four fifths occurring only once. Antigens of these TCRs are unknown. Source: CD4+ T cells from PBMCs cultured without peptide, taken after COVID-19 vaccination. These receptors all stem from a human donor who had a prior SARS-CoV-2 infection.

This sequence joins TRBV7-8 and TRBJ2-1, with 9 bases aligning to TRBD2. CDR1 is SGHVS, CDR2 FQNEAQ, per germline. There are 16 residues in the CDR3. V gave up 0 bases and J gave up 4 bases; unmatched junction bases: 4. The CDR3 region is CASSLARLAGYNEQFF. In DNA, the CDR3 is TGTGCCAGCAGCTTAGCTAGGCTAGCGGGGTACAATGAGCAGTTCTTC.

This clone turned up a few times. The chain links TRBV28 to TRBJ1-5; D remains unclear. Germline CDR1 MDHEN, CDR2 SYDVKM. The CDR3 extends over 12 amino acids. V was clipped by 2 bases and J by 7 bases, with 6 bases between them. The CDR3 coding sequence is TGTGCCAGCAGTTTAGTCCGGCAGCCCCAGCATTTT. Encoded protein: CASSLVRQPQHF.

This clone turned up a few times. The chain links TRBV27 to TRBJ2-7; the match to TRBD1 covers 7 bases. Germline trimming cut 7 bases from V and 5 bases from J; bases unmatched to any gene: 8. The CDR3 covers 13 residues. The germline CDR1 and CDR2 sequences are MNHEY and SMNVEV (reference sequence). CDR3 DNA: TGTGCCAGCAAAAGGACAGGTCACGACGAGCAGTACTTC. This encodes CASKRTGHDEQYF.

In its sample, this clone was seen once. The chain uses TRBV4-3 and TRBJ1-6; D unclear. Germline V gene data show CDR1 as LGHNA and CDR2 as YSLEER. The CDR3 runs to 16 residues. The V end lost 0 bases, the J end lost 5 bases, and 11 bases lay between the germline ends. CDR3 in DNA: TGCGCCAGCAGCCAAGATCCCCCGCCGAATAATTCACCCCTCCACTTT. Amino acids: CASSQDPPPNNSPLHF.

The chain joins TRBV5-5 to TRBJ1-1; D ambiguous. The V end was cut by 2 bases, the J end by 11 bases, with 13 bases between. The germline V gene encodes CDR1 SGHKS and CDR2 YYEKEE (reference sequence). The CDR3 runs to 12 residues. The CDR3: CASSLVYSAAFF. In DNA, the CDR3 is TGTGCCAGCAGCTTAGTATACAGTGCTGCTTTCTTT.

The chain is built from TRBV13 and TRBJ2-1, with 7 bases fitting TRBD2. CDR1 and CDR2 from the germline V gene are PRHDT and FYEKMQ (reference sequence). The ends lost 1 base at V and 4 bases at J; junction bases unmatched: 7. This CDR3 region has 16 residues. CDR3 in DNA: TGTGCCAGCAGCTTAGAAGAACTAGCGCTATACAATGAGCAGTTCTTC. It is translated as CASSLEELALYNEQFF.

This clone was counted only a few times. The V gene is TRBV7-3, the J gene TRBJ2-5; possibly TRBD2 for D (5 bases). Trimming left V 4 bases short and J 1 base short, with 7 bases between. The CDR3 spans 13 residues. Germline CDR1 SGHTA, CDR2 FQGTGA. The chain's CDR3 is CASSSTIQETQYF. CDR3 coding DNA: TGTGCCAGCAGCTCGACTATCCAAGAGACCCAGTACTTC.

The rearrangement joins TRBV4-2 to TRBJ2-3; 8 bases fit TRBD2. This CDR3 region has 16 residues. J was trimmed by 2 bases and V by 4 bases; bases with no gene match: 8. CDR1 is LGHNA, CDR2 YNFKEQ, per germline. The DNA for the CDR3 is TGTGCCAGCAGCCCCTCGGGGGGGGTAAACACAGATACGCAGTATTTT. This translates into CASSPSGGVNTDTQYF.

The CDR3 DNA reads TGTGCCAGCAGGGGGACAGGGGGCAATGAGCAGTTCTTC. Translated, it gives CASRGTGGNEQFF. The chain combines TRBV5-4 with TRBJ2-1; 11 nucleotides match TRBD1. The germline gives CDR1 SGHNT, CDR2 YYREEE (reference sequence). J gave up 6 bases and V 5 bases, and 1 base lay outside the gene matches. The CDR3 spans 13 residues.

The CDR3: CASSLQGGYGYTF. As DNA, the CDR3 is TGTGCCAGCAGTTTACAGGGGGGCTATGGCTACACCTTC. The rearrangement links TRBV6-5 to TRBJ1-2; 8 nucleotides line up with TRBD1. The V segment lost 4 bases and the J segment 4 bases; nucleotides outside the gene matches: 2. The CDR3 extends over 13 amino acids. Germline-derived CDR1 and CDR2 are MNHEY and SVGAGI.